A single sample gave rise to the 14 T cell receptor beta chains below, sequenced in a study of T cells in Graves' hyperthyroidism and ophthalmopathy (dated by TCRdb to about 2019). Library creation used multiplex PCR. Instrument on record: Illumina HiSeq 2000. TCR beta CDR3 regions were amplified from RNA transcripts. For the first round of RT-PCR on the TCR CDR3, the HTBI primer set was used together with the Qiagen OneStep RT-PCR kit. Through fastp at Q25 and MiXCR, TCRdb rebuilt clones from the public reads, retaining in-frame beta chains. Records with the same CDR3 protein are collapsed into one entry carrying the most frequent genes and DNA. The sample profile shows about 600,000 distinct CDR3 sequences; 13% to 15% of them were found once. About 6.6% of the sample comes from the top ten. Sequenced: blood. All receptors come from a young woman with Graves' ophthalmopathy.

This clonotype was observed at least ten times. J is TRBJ1-1 and V is TRBV18, with D possibly matching TRBD1 (6 bases). This CDR3 spans 15 amino acids. V lost 6 bases and J 7 bases, leaving 21 bases between the germline ends. Germline CDR1 KGHSH, CDR2 LQKENI. The CDR3 region is CASSQVGGGEGEAFF. The CDR3 DNA is TGTGCCAGCTCTCAGGTTGGGGGCGGAGAAGGTGAAGCTTTCTTT.

This clonotype has just a few counts. The rearrangement uses TRBV4-1 and TRBJ2-7; 10 bases are shared with TRBD1. The CDR3 loop spans 15 amino acids. Unmatched junction bases numbered 3, after V lost 0 bases and J lost 4 bases. Germline values: CDR1 MGHRA, CDR2 YSYEKL. CDR3 DNA sequence: TGCGCCAGCAGCCAAGAGAGGACAGGGGGTTACGAGCAGTACTTC. This translates into CASSQERTGGYEQYF.

This clonotype was observed many times. J is TRBJ2-3 and V is TRBV19; D may correspond to TRBD1 or TRBD2 (5 bases each). The CDR3 loop spans 16 amino acids. The germline V gene has CDR1 LNHDA and CDR2 SQIVND (reference sequence). V lost 5 bases and J 2 bases, leaving 17 bases between the germline ends. CDR3 protein: CASSARDQGDTDTQYF. CDR3 in DNA: TGTGCCAGTAGTGCCCGGGATCAGGGAGACACAGATACGCAGTATTTT.

This clonotype has a count of ten or more. The chain has TRBV11-2 and TRBJ2-3; no reliable D call. Per the germline V gene, CDR1 is SGHAT and CDR2 is FQNNGV. Trimming shortened V by 0 bases and J by 9 bases, and 7 bases separated the two germline ends. CDR3 length: 12 amino acids. The CDR3 loop is CASSLDLGTQYF. CDR3 DNA sequence: TGTGCCAGCAGCTTAGATCTTGGCACGCAGTATTTT.

This clonotype has ten or more counts. The chain carries TRBV19 and TRBJ2-3; TRBD1 agrees at 9 bases. The CDR3 runs to 15 residues. Germline CDR1 is LNHDA and CDR2 is SQIVND (reference sequence). Germline trimming cut 5 bases from V and 3 bases from J; bases unmatched to any gene: 6. The CDR3 spells CASSPGQGWTDTQYF. CDR3 nucleotides: TGTGCCAGTAGTCCCGGACAGGGGTGGACAGATACGCAGTATTTT.

The chain is built from TRBV4-2 and TRBJ1-5; D call uncertain. Germline CDR1 and CDR2: LGHNA and YNFKEQ. The CDR3 extends over 15 amino acids. V shed 0 bases and J shed 2 bases, with 8 bases lying between them. The CDR3 coding sequence is TGTGCCAGCAGCCAAGACGGGCAGCGCAATCAGCCCCAGCATTTT. Translated, it gives CASSQDGQRNQPQHF.

This clonotype was observed many times. The chain combines TRBV18 with TRBJ1-2; 8 nucleotides line up with TRBD1. V shed 3 bases, J shed 6 bases, and the junction held 0 bases outside the gene matches. Germline assignment: CDR1 KGHSH and CDR2 LQKENI. The CDR3 runs 12 residues. The CDR3 loop reads CASSPGQDGYTF. CDR3 DNA sequence: TGTGCCAGCTCACCGGGACAGGATGGCTACACCTTC. Full variable domain (missing parts from reference TRBV18 and TRBJ1-2): NAGVMQNPRHLVRRRGQEARLRCSPMKGHSHVYWYRQLPEEGLKFMVYLQKENIIDESGMPKERFSAEFPKEGPSILRIQQVVRGDSAAYFCASSPGQDGYTFGSGTRLTVV.

The table lists this clonotype with many counts. The chain has TRBV12-3 or TRBV12-4 and TRBJ2-1; D may match TRBD1 or TRBD2 (6 bases each). CDR3 length: 14 amino acids. The V end was cut by 5 bases, the J end by 7 bases, with 15 bases between. CDR3 DNA: TGTGCCAGCAGTCTCTCGGGGGCGAGGAATGAGCAGTTCTTC. Translated, it gives CASSLSGARNEQFF.

The chain couples TRBV6-1 to TRBJ1-1; tentative D call: TRBD1 (6 bases). The CDR3 runs to 14 residues. Trimming took 5 bases from V and 4 from J, leaving 14 bases between them. CDR1 and CDR2 from the germline V gene are MNHNS and SASEGT. CDR3 bases: TGTGCCAGCAGTTACCGGGGGGCCGGCACTGAAGCTTTCTTT. It codes for CASSYRGAGTEAFF.

V and J are TRBV30 and TRBJ2-1; D might be TRBD1 (6 bases). The CDR3 consists of 12 residues. Trimming took 5 bases from V and 10 from J, leaving 15 bases between them. Germline V CDR1 and CDR2: GTSNPN, SVGIG (reference sequence). CDR3 sequence: CAWFGTRGEQFF. In DNA form, the CDR3 reads TGTGCCTGGTTCGGGACAAGGGGGGAGCAGTTCTTC.

The genes are TRBV10-3 and TRBJ2-1; the D call may be TRBD1 or TRBD2 (5 bases each). Trimming left V 7 bases short and J 6 bases short, with 10 bases between. CDR3 length equals 12 residues. The germline V gene has CDR1 ENHRY and CDR2 SYGVKD. Here the CDR3 DNA reads TGTGCCATCACCTCGGGGACCAATGAGCAGTTCTTC. Protein sequence: CAITSGTNEQFF.

V usage is TRBV12-3 or TRBV12-4 and J usage is TRBJ1-3; D is uncertain. Trimming removed 2 bases from V and 3 bases from J, with 8 bases in between. This CDR3 comprises 14 residues. DNA for the CDR3: TGTGCCAGCAGTTTATTGGGTTATGGAAACACCATATATTTT. Translation: CASSLLGYGNTIYF.

The chain is built from TRBV6-1 and TRBJ2-1; possible D gene TRBD1, 6 bases. CDR1 is MNHNS, CDR2 SASEGT, per germline. The CDR3 consists of 14 residues. Trimming removed 6 bases from V and 8 bases from J, with 17 bases in between. CDR3 DNA sequence: TGTGCCAGCAGCTTGGGACACGATTTTGATGAGCAGTTCTTC. It is translated as CASSLGHDFDEQFF.

This clonotype was picked up many times. The rearrangement uses TRBV12-5 and TRBJ1-1; 7 bases line up with TRBD1. The germline V gene encodes CDR1 LGHNT and CDR2 FRNRAP. After removal of 4 bases from V and 1 base from J, the junction contained 9 bases not matched to a gene. The CDR3 has 16 amino acids. The CDR3 here is CASGSNLGQENTEAFF. The DNA for the CDR3 is TGTGCTAGTGGTTCGAACCTTGGACAGGAGAACACTGAAGCTTTCTTT.